This section outlines one T cell receptor beta chain sequence together with its context. The data stem from a study of control samples from healthy donors and cancer patients. This CDR3 has 15 residues. CDR1 is SGHAT and CDR2 is FQNNGV in the germline V gene. J lost 2 bases, V lost 5 bases, and 4 bases had no gene match. Some clones are missing from TCRdb's copy, which holds only in-frame ones; the method was immunoSEQ multiplex PCR. The data hold fewer than 200,000 clones, with around 94% observed a single time. The sequence was collected from a man aged 60-69 years with colorectal cancer. Sequences were obtained from PBMCs. The chain carries TRBV11-2 and TRBJ1-5, with 9 bases identical to TRBD1. CDR3 nucleotides: TGTGCCAGCAGCCGACGGACAGGGGGCAATCAGCCCCAGCATTTT. As protein: CASSRRTGGNQPQHF.